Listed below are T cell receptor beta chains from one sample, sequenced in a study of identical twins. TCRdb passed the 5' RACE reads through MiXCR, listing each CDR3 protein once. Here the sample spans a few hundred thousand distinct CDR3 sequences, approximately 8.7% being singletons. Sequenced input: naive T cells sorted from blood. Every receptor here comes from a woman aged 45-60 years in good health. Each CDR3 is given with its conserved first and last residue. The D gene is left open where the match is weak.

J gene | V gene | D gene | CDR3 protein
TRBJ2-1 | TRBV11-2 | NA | CASSWAWDEQFF
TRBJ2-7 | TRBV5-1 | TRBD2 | CASRGGNHEQYF
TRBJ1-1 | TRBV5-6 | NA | CASSLVTNVPGWHTEAFF
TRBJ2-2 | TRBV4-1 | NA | CASSQVLTGELFF
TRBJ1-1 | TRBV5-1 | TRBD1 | CASSLGSTGGTEAFF
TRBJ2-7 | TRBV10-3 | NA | CAIHWMGFTYEQYF
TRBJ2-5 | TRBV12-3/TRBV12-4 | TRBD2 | CASSIRTSGSRETQYF
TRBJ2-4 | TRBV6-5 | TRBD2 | CASSTTSSGRAKNIQYF
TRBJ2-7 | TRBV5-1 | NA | CASSLGWGTPEQYF
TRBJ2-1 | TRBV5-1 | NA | CASNGAIGLALNEQFF
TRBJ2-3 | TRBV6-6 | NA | CASSYSAGYWDTQYF
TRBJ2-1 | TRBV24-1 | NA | CATSFGGNPYNEQFF
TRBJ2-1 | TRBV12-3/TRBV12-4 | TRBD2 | CASSSGTSGGSYNEQFF
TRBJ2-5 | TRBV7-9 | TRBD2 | CASSLVQGGETQYF
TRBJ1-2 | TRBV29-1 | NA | CSVGWGGAYGYTF
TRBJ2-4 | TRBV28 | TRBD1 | CATDRGNIQYF
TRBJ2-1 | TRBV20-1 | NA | CSAPRSLGENEQFF
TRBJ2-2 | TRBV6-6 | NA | CASARSALTGELFF
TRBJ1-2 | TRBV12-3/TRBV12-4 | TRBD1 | CASNEQGEGGYTF
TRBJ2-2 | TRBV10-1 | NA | CASSELGRGTGELFF
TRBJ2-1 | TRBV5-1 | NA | CASGGDVTSYNEQFF
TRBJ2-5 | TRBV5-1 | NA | CASSQISRSEETQYF
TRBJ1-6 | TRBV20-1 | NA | CSASRAGANSPLHF
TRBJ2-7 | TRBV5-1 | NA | CASSSLRGGGEQYF
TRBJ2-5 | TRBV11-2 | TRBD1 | CASTPGTGVETQYF
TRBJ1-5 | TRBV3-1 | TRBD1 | CASSQRTGIHGNQPQHF
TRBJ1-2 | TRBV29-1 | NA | CSVGGGNEDYGYTF
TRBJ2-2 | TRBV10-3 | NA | CAIMGEAGELFF
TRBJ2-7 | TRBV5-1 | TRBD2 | CASSLGPGTTNEQYF
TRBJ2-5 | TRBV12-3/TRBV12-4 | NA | CASSSPDRWQETQYF
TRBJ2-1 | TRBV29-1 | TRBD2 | CSPGLAGVYNEQFF
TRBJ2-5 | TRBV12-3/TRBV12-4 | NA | CASSPSGPTPYF
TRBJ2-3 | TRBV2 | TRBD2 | CASSDPSGIYTDTQYF
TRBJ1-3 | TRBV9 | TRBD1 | CASSGPTGGSGNTIYF
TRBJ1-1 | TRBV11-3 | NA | CASSYDTEAFF
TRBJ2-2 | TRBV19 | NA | CASSIGLLGTGELFF
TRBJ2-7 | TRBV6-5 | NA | CASSYSGRDYEQYF
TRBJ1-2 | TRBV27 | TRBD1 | CASSLMGQLPYGYTF
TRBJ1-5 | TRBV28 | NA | CASKGGGSVNQPQHF
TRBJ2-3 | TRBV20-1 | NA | CSAYSTDTQYF
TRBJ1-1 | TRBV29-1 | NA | CSVDGGTEAFF